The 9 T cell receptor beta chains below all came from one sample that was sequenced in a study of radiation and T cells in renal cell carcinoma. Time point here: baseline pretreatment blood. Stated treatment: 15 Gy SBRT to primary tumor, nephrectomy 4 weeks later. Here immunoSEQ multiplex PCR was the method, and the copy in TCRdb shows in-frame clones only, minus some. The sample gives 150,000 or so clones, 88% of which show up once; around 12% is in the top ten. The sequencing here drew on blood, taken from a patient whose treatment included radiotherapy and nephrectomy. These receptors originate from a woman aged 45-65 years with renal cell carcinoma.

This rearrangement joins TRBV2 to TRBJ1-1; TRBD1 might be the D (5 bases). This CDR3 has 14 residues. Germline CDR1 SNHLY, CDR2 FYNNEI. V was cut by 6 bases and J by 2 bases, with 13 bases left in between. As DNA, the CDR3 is TGTGCCAGCAGCCGGGGCACGGGAAACACTGAAGCTTTCTTT. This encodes CASSRGTGNTEAFF.

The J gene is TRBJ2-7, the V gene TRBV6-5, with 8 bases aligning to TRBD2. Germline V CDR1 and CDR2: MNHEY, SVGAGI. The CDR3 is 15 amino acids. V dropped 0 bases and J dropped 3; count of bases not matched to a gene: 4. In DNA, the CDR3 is TGTGCCAGCAGTTACTCTGGACTAGCCTACTACGAGCAGTACTTC. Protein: CASSYSGLAYYEQYF.

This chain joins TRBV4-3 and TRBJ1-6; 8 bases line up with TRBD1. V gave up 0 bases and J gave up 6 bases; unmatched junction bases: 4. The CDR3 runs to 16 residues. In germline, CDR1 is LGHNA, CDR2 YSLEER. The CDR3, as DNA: TGCGCCAGCAGCCAAGATTCAGGGGGCACTAATTCACCCCTCCACTTT. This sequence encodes CASSQDSGGTNSPLHF.

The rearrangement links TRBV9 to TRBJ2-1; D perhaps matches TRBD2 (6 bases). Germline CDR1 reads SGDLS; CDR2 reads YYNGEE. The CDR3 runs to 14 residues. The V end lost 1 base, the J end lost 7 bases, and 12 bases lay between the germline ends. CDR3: CASSVRHGGNEQFF. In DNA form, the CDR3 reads TGTGCCAGCAGCGTAAGGCATGGAGGGAATGAGCAGTTCTTC.

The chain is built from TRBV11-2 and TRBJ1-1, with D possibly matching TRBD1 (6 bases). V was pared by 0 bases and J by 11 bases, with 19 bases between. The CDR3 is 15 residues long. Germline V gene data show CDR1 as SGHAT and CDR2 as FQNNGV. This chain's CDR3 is CASSLDRGSTTVAFF. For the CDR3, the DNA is TGTGCCAGCAGCTTAGATAGGGGGTCGACCACGGTTGCTTTCTTT.

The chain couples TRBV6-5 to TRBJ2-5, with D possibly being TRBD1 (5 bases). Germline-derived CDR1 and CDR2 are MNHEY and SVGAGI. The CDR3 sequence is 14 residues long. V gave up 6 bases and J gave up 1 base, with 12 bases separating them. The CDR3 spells CASRLSQGQETQYF. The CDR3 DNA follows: TGTGCCAGCAGGCTGTCCCAGGGCCAAGAGACCCAGTACTTC.

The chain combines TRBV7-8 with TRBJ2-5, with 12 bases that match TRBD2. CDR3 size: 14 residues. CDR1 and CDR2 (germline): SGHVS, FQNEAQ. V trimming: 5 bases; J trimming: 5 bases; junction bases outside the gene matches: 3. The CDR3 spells CASSRGLAGETQYF. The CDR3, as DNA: TGTGCCAGCAGCCGTGGACTAGCGGGGGAGACCCAGTACTTC.

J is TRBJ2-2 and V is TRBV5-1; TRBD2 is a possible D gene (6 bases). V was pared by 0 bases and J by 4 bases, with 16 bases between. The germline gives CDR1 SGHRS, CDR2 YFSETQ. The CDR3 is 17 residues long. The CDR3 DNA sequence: TGCGCCAGCAGCTTGGGTCTGGGGGGTCGTCTCACCGGGGAGCTGTTTTTT. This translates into CASSLGLGGRLTGELFF.

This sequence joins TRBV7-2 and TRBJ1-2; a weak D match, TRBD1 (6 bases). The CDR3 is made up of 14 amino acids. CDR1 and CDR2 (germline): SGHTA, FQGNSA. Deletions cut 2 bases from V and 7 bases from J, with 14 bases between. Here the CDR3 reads CASSLRRGTGGYTF. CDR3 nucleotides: TGTGCCAGCAGCTTAAGGAGGGGGACGGGTGGCTACACCTTC.